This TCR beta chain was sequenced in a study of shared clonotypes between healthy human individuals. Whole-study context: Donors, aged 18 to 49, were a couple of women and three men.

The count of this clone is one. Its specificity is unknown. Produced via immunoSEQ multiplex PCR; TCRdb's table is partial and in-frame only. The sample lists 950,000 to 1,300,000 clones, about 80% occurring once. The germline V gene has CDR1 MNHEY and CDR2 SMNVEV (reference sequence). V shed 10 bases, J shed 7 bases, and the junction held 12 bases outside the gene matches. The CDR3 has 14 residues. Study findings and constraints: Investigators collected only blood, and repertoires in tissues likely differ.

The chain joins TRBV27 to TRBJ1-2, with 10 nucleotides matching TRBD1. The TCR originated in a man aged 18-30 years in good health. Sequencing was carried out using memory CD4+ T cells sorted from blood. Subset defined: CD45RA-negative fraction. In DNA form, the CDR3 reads TGTGCCACCACCCCATGGGACAGGGGAGGTGGCTACACCTTC. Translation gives CATTPWDRGGGYTF.